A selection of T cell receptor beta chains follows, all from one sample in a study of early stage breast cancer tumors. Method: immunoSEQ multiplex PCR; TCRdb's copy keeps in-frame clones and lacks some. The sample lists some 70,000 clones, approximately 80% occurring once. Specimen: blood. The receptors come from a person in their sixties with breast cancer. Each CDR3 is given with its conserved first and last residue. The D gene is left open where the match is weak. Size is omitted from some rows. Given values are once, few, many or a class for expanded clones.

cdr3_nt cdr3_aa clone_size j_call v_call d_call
TGTGCCAGCTCACCATCGGGGGGCGCCCCCTACGAGCAGTACTTC CASSPSGGAPYEQYF NA TRBJ2-7 TRBV18 NA
TGCAGCGATTCCCTGAGCCGAGAGACCCAGTACTTC CSDSLSRETQYF NA TRBJ2-5 TRBV29-1 NA
TGTGCCAGCAGTTATGGTGGGGGGGAGCAGTATTTT CASSYGGGEQYF NA TRBJ2-3 TRBV7-9 TRBD2
TGTGCCAGCAGTGAAGTTACATCGGTAGAGGCAGATACGCAGTATTTT CASSEVTSVEADTQYF NA TRBJ2-3 TRBV6-1 NA
TGTGCCTGGAGTGTATGGTCTCTTCCTTGGAACACTGAAGCTTTCTTT CAWSVWSLPWNTEAFF few TRBJ1-1 TRBV30 NA
TGCAGCGCAAGGACGGACGGAAACACCATATATTTT CSARTDGNTIYF NA TRBJ1-3 TRBV29-1 NA
TGCGCCAGCAGCACAATCAGGGGAAGCACAGATACGCAGTATTTT CASSTIRGSTDTQYF NA TRBJ2-3 TRBV5-1 NA
TGTGCCAGCAGGGGGCCGGGACAGGGGGATATGGGCTATGGCTACACCTTC CASRGPGQGDMGYGYTF NA TRBJ1-2 TRBV2 TRBD1
TGTGCCAGCAGCCAAGGAGGGTACTCCACAGATACGCAGTATTTT CASSQGGYSTDTQYF NA TRBJ2-3 TRBV14 NA
TGTGCCAGCAGCCACCGAGCGGGAGGGCCGACCGGGGAGCTGTTTTTT CASSHRAGGPTGELFF NA TRBJ2-2 TRBV5-4 TRBD2
TGTGCCAGCAGCTGGTCGGGGGGCTCTCAGCCCCAGCATTTT CASSWSGGSQPQHF NA TRBJ1-5 TRBV7-9 NA
TGTGCCAGCAGCTCGGAGGGGGCAGGGAAGACCCAGTACTTC CASSSEGAGKTQYF NA TRBJ2-5 TRBV7-2 NA